A selection of T cell receptor beta chains follows, all from one sample in a study of shared clonotypes between healthy human individuals. Clones were sequenced by immunoSEQ multiplex PCR, and TCRdb holds only the in-frame ones, with some missing. The data contain roughly 450,000 clones, more than 65% of them singletons. Sequencing was performed on PBMCs. The source of these receptors is a woman aged 40 to 50 in good health. Some clones in this sample may be carry-over from other donors' samples. CDR3s include the opening cysteine and the closing phenylalanine or tryptophan.

j_call,v_call,cdr3_aa
TRBJ1-1,TRBV27,CASSLGVQAEAFF
TRBJ2-7,TRBV28,CASSWDVNSYEQYF
TRBJ2-7,TRBV28,CASSPPGTSIQQYF
TRBJ2-5,TRBV5-1,CASSPTGTSDLEETQYF
TRBJ2-5,TRBV4-2,CASSLRSQVQETQYF
TRBJ2-7,TRBV5-6,CASSQPDKPVDEQYF
TRBJ1-1,TRBV4-1,CASSQRTGADEAFF
TRBJ1-1,TRBV29-1,CSVRHGGDTEAFF
TRBJ1-2,TRBV29-1,CSVDSAGYTF
TRBJ2-5,TRBV4-2,CASSQVATSVEETQYF
TRBJ2-2,TRBV5-1,CASSIQGPPNTGELFF
TRBJ2-3,TRBV2,CASSDGRTSVTDTQYF
TRBJ1-4,TRBV18,CASSPLTGERREKLFF
TRBJ1-4,TRBV18,CASSPSGQGGEKLFF
TRBJ1-3,TRBV5-6,CASSLPPGNTIYF